This entry features one TCR beta chain sequence. Its antigen remains unknown. The data originate from a study of human T cells and chemical hapten exposure. Study overall: 2% DPC applied to a 2 cm by 2 cm arm area sensitized donors.

TCRdb itself ran the RACE reads through MiXCR, one entry per CDR3 protein. The data contain about 100,000 distinct CDR3 sequences, roughly 10% of them singletons. Between the trimmed V and J ends, which lost 1 base and 4 bases, there was a span of 8 bases. This CDR3 comprises 14 residues. CDR1 is MNHEY, CDR2 SVGEGT, per germline. Study outcomes and limitations: Expanded TCR counts at PT1 went up together with patch test score, a positive correlation. No change in TCRs above 1 in 1000 frequency was produced by DPC sensitization. The formation of large CDR3 similarity clusters by expanded TCRs significantly exceeded that of controls.

The time point denotes: patch test 2, 6 weeks after DPC sensitization. Documented treatment: therapeutic diphenylcyclopropenone sensitization with weekly scalp DPC. V usage is TRBV6-2 or TRBV6-3 and J usage is TRBJ2-1, with D perhaps matching TRBD1 (6 bases). Sequences were derived from whole blood, sampled in connection with sensitization to the hapten diphenylcyclopropenone (DPC). The clonotype comes from a middle-aged woman with alopecia areata. Some clones in this sample may be carry-over from other donors' samples. This CDR3 is CASSYWGQYNEQFF. CDR3 DNA: TGTGCCAGCAGTTACTGGGGGCAGTACAATGAGCAGTTCTTC.